What follows are 17 T cell receptor beta chains derived from one specimen sequenced in a study of CD8 T cells in Susac syndrome. It was with random hexamers that roughly 0.45 to 1 ug RNA was reverse transcribed. TCRdb re-derived calls from the immunoSEQ multiplex PCR reads in MiXCR, one entry per CDR3 protein. The sample carries 150,000 to 200,000 distinct CDR3 sequences, 94% recorded once. Sequences were obtained from CD4+ T cells from PBMCs. The receptor source for this set is a human donor with multiple sclerosis.

The chain recombines TRBV5-1 with TRBJ2-6, with D uncertain. Germline V CDR1 and CDR2: SGHRS, YFSETQ. V was pared by 4 bases and J by 1 base, with 6 bases between. The CDR3 has 14 residues. The CDR3 DNA follows: TGCGCCAGCAGCGGGCCTTCTGGGGCCAACGTCCTGACTTTC. It specifies CASSGPSGANVLTF.

The gene calls are TRBV27 and TRBJ1-6, with TRBD1 identical over 9 bases. This CDR3 is 18 amino acids long. The germline gives CDR1 MNHEY, CDR2 SMNVEV (reference sequence). Trimming removed 4 bases from V and 6 bases from J; junction bases left unmatched: 13. In nucleotides, the CDR3 is TGTGCCAGCAGTTCAACCCGGACAGGGGCTCTTTCTAATTCACCCCTCCACTTT. Amino acid sequence: CASSSTRTGALSNSPLHF.

The chain employs TRBV2 and TRBJ2-1; 11 bases fit TRBD2. The germline V gene has CDR1 SNHLY and CDR2 FYNNEI. The V segment lost 5 bases and the J segment 0 bases; nucleotides outside the gene matches: 6. This CDR3 comprises 17 residues. CDR3 DNA sequence: TGTGCCAGCAGTAAGGAACTAGCGGGAGTCTCCTACAATGAGCAGTTCTTC. This encodes CASSKELAGVSYNEQFF.

The gene calls are TRBV19 and TRBJ2-7; tentatively, D is TRBD1 or TRBD2 (5 bases each). V was trimmed by 5 bases and J by 0 bases, leaving 26 bases between them. Germline assignment: CDR1 LNHDA and CDR2 SQIVND (reference sequence). This CDR3 spans 19 amino acids. DNA of the CDR3: TGTGCCAGTAGTGCGCGACCCCCGGGACGGAGGACGAACTCCTACGAGCAGTACTTC. Protein sequence: CASSARPPGRRTNSYEQYF. Drawing the rest from reference TRBV19 and TRBJ2-7, the complete variable domain is DGGITQSPKYLFRKEGQNVTLSCEQNLNHDAMYWYRQDPGQGLRLIYYSQIVNDFQKGDIAEGYSVSREKKESFPLTVTSAQKNPTAFYLCASSARPPGRRTNSYEQYFGPGTRLTVT.

The V call is TRBV5-1, the J call TRBJ2-3; D is undetermined. In germline, CDR1 is SGHRS, CDR2 YFSETQ. The CDR3 length is 14 residues. V was clipped by 0 bases and J by 6 bases, with 11 bases between them. CDR3 nucleotides: TGCGCCAGCAGCTTGGATTTGGTTGTCGATACGCAGTATTTT. It codes for CASSLDLVVDTQYF.

The J gene is TRBJ1-3, the V gene TRBV27; 7 bases fit TRBD1. This CDR3 spans 15 amino acids. Trimming took 4 bases from V and 2 from J; bases not matched to a gene: 5. The germline V gene encodes CDR1 MNHEY and CDR2 SMNVEV (reference sequence). CDR3 in DNA: TGTGCCAGCAGTTCCCTCCAGGGGGCTGGAAACACCATATATTTT. As protein: CASSSLQGAGNTIYF.

This chain uses TRBV6-4 with TRBJ2-1, with D perhaps matching TRBD1 (6 bases). Germline loops: CDR1 MRHNA, CDR2 SNTAGT. The CDR3 runs 14 residues. Trimming took 5 bases from V and 9 from J, leaving 17 bases between them. CDR3 nucleotide sequence: TGTGCCAGCAGTTTAGAGTTAAGGGGGACTGAGCAGTTCTTC. Protein product: CASSLELRGTEQFF.

This chain connects TRBV5-1 to TRBJ2-7; D call uncertain. V shed 0 bases and J shed 2 bases, with 9 bases lying between them. The germline V gene encodes CDR1 SGHRS and CDR2 YFSETQ. The CDR3 is made up of 14 amino acids. The CDR3 loop reads CASSLVGFTYEQYF. The DNA for the CDR3 is TGCGCCAGCAGCTTGGTTGGCTTCACCTACGAGCAGTACTTC.

This chain uses TRBV9 with TRBJ2-6; 7 bases are a match to TRBD1. CDR3 length: 18 amino acids. Germline-derived CDR1 and CDR2 are SGDLS and YYNGEE. V trimming: 0 bases; J trimming: 1 base; junction bases outside the gene matches: 7. The CDR3 nucleotides read TGTGCCAGCAGCGTAGAGGGGGCACTGTATTCTGGGGCCAACGTCCTGACTTTC. Translated: CASSVEGALYSGANVLTF.

The rearrangement links TRBV5-4 to TRBJ2-7; D perhaps matches TRBD2 (6 bases). The CDR3 sequence is 13 residues long. V was clipped by 5 bases and J by 0 bases, with 9 bases between them. Germline V gene data show CDR1 as SGHNT and CDR2 as YYREEE (reference sequence). CDR3: CASSRETSYEQYF. The DNA for the CDR3 is TGTGCCAGCAGTCGGGAGACCTCCTACGAGCAGTACTTC.

The V call is TRBV19, the J call TRBJ1-1; D ambiguous. The CDR3 has 11 residues. V was pared by 1 base and J by 4 bases, with 1 base between. Germline CDR1 reads LNHDA; CDR2 reads SQIVND (reference sequence). The CDR3 reads CASSIGTEAFF. For the CDR3, the DNA is TGTGCCAGTAGTATAGGCACTGAAGCTTTCTTT.

This chain uses TRBV7-2 with TRBJ1-5; 9 bases match TRBD1. V lost 0 bases and J lost 9; bases outside the gene matches: 6. This CDR3 contains 15 residues. CDR1 is SGHTA, CDR2 FQGNSA, per germline. CDR3 in DNA: TGTGCCAGCAGCTTAGCGGGACAGGGAAGCCGGCCCCAGCATTTT. Translating it yields CASSLAGQGSRPQHF.

The rearrangement links TRBV3-1 to TRBJ2-7, with 8 nucleotides matching TRBD2. The trim removed 5 bases at V and 6 bases at J, leaving 15 bases unmatched. The CDR3 runs to 16 residues. CDR1 LGHDT and CDR2 YNNKEL come from the germline V gene (reference sequence). The CDR3 loop reads CASSLEKRAGVVEQYF. The CDR3 DNA follows: TGTGCCAGCAGCTTAGAAAAGCGAGCGGGAGTTGTCGAGCAGTACTTC.

The rearrangement links TRBV19 to TRBJ1-5, with 10 positions matching TRBD1. CDR1 is LNHDA and CDR2 is SQIVND in the germline V gene (reference sequence). V was clipped by 4 bases and J by 6 bases; unmatched bases: 12. This CDR3 is 17 amino acids long. CDR3 in amino acids: CASSTRVTGGGLQPQHF. The CDR3 bases are TGTGCCAGTAGTACACGCGTGACAGGGGGCGGGCTTCAGCCCCAGCATTTT.

The V call is TRBV12-3 or TRBV12-4, the J call TRBJ2-1; D might be TRBD2 (6 bases). V lost 7 bases, J lost 0 bases, and 16 bases lay in between. The CDR3 is 16 amino acids. The CDR3 sequence: CASTPGLQSSYNEQFF. The DNA for the CDR3 is TGTGCCAGCACCCCGGGACTCCAGAGCTCCTACAATGAGCAGTTCTTC.

This clonotype was recorded once. The rearrangement links TRBV20-1 to TRBJ1-5, with unresolved D. Germline CDR1 reads DFQATT; CDR2 reads SNEGSKA (reference sequence). V shed 2 bases and J shed 0 bases, with 8 bases lying between them. The CDR3 length is 14 residues. This CDR3 is CSARPARSNQPQHF. The CDR3 bases are TGCAGTGCTAGACCTGCTCGTAGCAATCAGCCCCAGCATTTT.

This chain connects TRBV27 to TRBJ2-5; 12 bases line up with TRBD2. Per germline, CDR1 MNHEY and CDR2 SMNVEV (reference sequence). The CDR3 covers 18 residues. J lost 5 bases, V lost 3 bases, and 13 bases had no gene match. CDR3 residues: CASSFRTSGTAFGETQYF. DNA for the CDR3: TGTGCCAGCAGTTTCCGGACTAGCGGGACCGCGTTCGGGGAGACCCAGTACTTC.